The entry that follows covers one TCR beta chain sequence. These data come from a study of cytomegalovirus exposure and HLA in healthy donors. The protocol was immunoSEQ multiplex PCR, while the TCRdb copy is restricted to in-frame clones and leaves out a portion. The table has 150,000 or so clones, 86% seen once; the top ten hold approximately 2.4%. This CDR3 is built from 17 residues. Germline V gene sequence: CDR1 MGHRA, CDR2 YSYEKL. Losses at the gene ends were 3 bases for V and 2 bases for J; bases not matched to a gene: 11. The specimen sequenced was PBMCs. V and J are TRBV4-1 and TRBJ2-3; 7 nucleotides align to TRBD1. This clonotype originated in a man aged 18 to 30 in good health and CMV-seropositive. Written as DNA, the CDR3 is TGCGCCAGCAGCCAGGCAAACAGGGGAATGCCCACAGATACGCAGTATTTT. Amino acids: CASSQANRGMPTDTQYF.